A selection of T cell receptor beta chains follows, all from one sample in a study of T cells in Graves' hyperthyroidism and ophthalmopathy. MiXCR was run by TCRdb on the multiplex PCR reads, yielding one entry per CDR3 protein. This repertoire shows around 390,000 distinct CDR3 sequences, around 13% found once; its top ten account for roughly 21%. The sample taken for sequencing was blood. Receptors were obtained from a woman in her twenties or thirties with Graves' ophthalmopathy. CDR3s include the opening cysteine and the closing phenylalanine or tryptophan. D genes are given only for firm matches. Size is omitted from some rows. Given values are once, few, many or a class for expanded clones.

j_gene,d_gene,v_gene,abundance,CDR3nt,CDR3aa
TRBJ1-2,TRBD1,TRBV20-1,.,TGCAGTGCTAGAGTGAGACAGGGGGCTAATGGCTACACCTTC,CSARVRQGANGYTF
TRBJ1-1,.,TRBV24-1,many,TGTGCCACCATTTGGGGAAGGAGGAACACTGAAGCTTTCTTT,CATIWGRRNTEAFF
TRBJ1-3,.,TRBV28,.,TGTGCCAGTACAGGAGTCTCTGGAAACACCATATATTTT,CASTGVSGNTIYF
TRBJ2-3,TRBD2,TRBV6-1,.,TGTGCCAGCAGGCGGGGGAAATACAGCACAGATACGCAGTATTTT,CASRRGKYSTDTQYF
TRBJ2-3,.,TRBV7-3,many,TGTGCCAGCAGCTTAGGATTGTTAGGGCTTAGCACAGATACGCAGTATTTT,CASSLGLLGLSTDTQYF
TRBJ2-1,.,TRBV20-1,.,TGCAGTGCTAGAGATGGGGGGGGGGCGTTGAATGAGCAGTTCTTC,CSARDGGGALNEQFF
TRBJ2-2,.,TRBV7-8,many,TGTGCCAGCAGCTTAGCGCCCCGAGCGAACACCGGGGAGCTGTTTTTT,CASSLAPRANTGELFF
TRBJ2-3,.,TRBV5-8,few,TGTGCCAGCAGCACCAGGGTCACAGATACGCAGTATTTT,CASSTRVTDTQYF
TRBJ1-6,.,TRBV7-6,many,TGTGCCAGCAGCCGTTTTTGGGCCGGGAATCAATCACCCCTCCACTTT,CASSRFWAGNQSPLHF
TRBJ2-1,.,TRBV12-3/TRBV12-4,many,TGTGCCAGCAGTCCCCCCGGGGGGCCCAATGAGCAGTTCTTC,CASSPPGGPNEQFF
TRBJ2-2,.,TRBV7-3,many,TGTGCCAGCAGCTCCCAAGGACGGCCTGAACGGACCGGGGAGCTGTTTTTT,CASSSQGRPERTGELFF
TRBJ2-7,TRBD1,TRBV5-6,few,TGTGCCAGCAGCATCCATCTCACAGGGGCCGAGCAGTACTTC,CASSIHLTGAEQYF
TRBJ1-2,.,TRBV18,many,TGTGCCAGCTCACCAAAGGAAGGGAATGGCTACACCTTC,CASSPKEGNGYTF
TRBJ1-4,.,TRBV12-3/TRBV12-4,many,TGTGCCAGCGCCCGGTGGGAGGAAGATGAAAAACTGTTTTTT,CASARWEEDEKLFF
TRBJ2-3,.,TRBV30,many,TGTGCCTGGAGTAGGGAGCCTCACACAGATACGCAGTATTTT,CAWSREPHTDTQYF
TRBJ1-1,TRBD1,TRBV7-2,many,TGTGCCAGCAGCTTACAGGGACAGGGGATCACTGAAGCTTTCTTT,CASSLQGQGITEAFF
TRBJ1-2,TRBD1,TRBV24-1,.,TGTGCCACCAGTGACCCTCCTGGACAGGGGGAATATGGCTACACCTTC,CATSDPPGQGEYGYTF
TRBJ1-2,TRBD1,TRBV28,many,TGTGCCAGCAGCCCTGGACAGGCTCCCTATGGCTACACCTTC,CASSPGQAPYGYTF
TRBJ2-7,.,TRBV12-3/TRBV12-4,many,TGTGCCAGCTCATTAATCGGGTTGTTTAAGCAGTACTTC,CASSLIGLFKQYF
TRBJ1-2,TRBD1,TRBV7-2,.,TGTGCCAGCAGCAACCGGGACAGGGAGTGGGACTATGGCTACACCTTC,CASSNRDREWDYGYTF
TRBJ1-1,.,TRBV6-8,many,TGTGCCAGCAGCCCAGCACGGGCGAACACTGAAGCTTTCTTT,CASSPARANTEAFF
TRBJ2-1,.,TRBV12-3/TRBV12-4,many,TGTGCCAGCACCTCCCGGGCCTTAATTCGTCCGGGGGCGCACAATGAGCAGTTCTTC,CASTSRALIRPGAHNEQFF
TRBJ2-4,.,TRBV12-3/TRBV12-4,many,TGTGCCAGCAGTCTAAATGTGGGGGCCAAAAACATTCAGTACTTC,CASSLNVGAKNIQYF
TRBJ2-7,.,TRBV6-1,many,TGTGCCAGCAGTCCAACCTGGATGCAATACGAGCAGTACTTC,CASSPTWMQYEQYF